The rows below give T cell receptor beta chains drawn from one sample of a study of T cell repertoires in cytomegalovirus infection. TCRdb independently ran MiXCR on the reads; one entry per CDR3 protein. The top ten hold under 15% of the sample, which has about 530,000 distinct CDR3 sequences, around 27% seen once. The sample taken for sequencing was PBMCs. These TCRs come from a human donor in good health (CMV status not recorded). Some clones in this sample may be carry-over from other donors' samples. Both conserved end residues are part of each CDR3. The order of the fields is clone size, D gene, V gene, J gene, CDR3 length, CDR3 DNA, CDR3 protein. The D gene is left open where the match is weak. Rows give clone size only sometimes, using once, few, many, or a class for an expanded clone.

clone_size: -
d_call: -
v_call: TRBV20-1
j_call: TRBJ2-1
cdr3_length: 12
cdr3_nt: TGCAGTGTGCGTTACTCCTACAATGAGCAGTTCTTC
cdr3_aa: CSVRYSYNEQFF

clone_size: -
d_call: TRBD2
v_call: TRBV6-2/TRBV6-3
j_call: TRBJ2-1
cdr3_length: 15
cdr3_nt: TGTGCCAGCAGATTAACTAGCGGAAACTACAATGAGCAGTTCTTC
cdr3_aa: CASRLTSGNYNEQFF

clone_size: many
d_call: TRBD1
v_call: TRBV7-6
j_call: TRBJ2-5
cdr3_length: 15
cdr3_nt: TGTGCCAGCAGCCTCCATGGGACAGGACAAGAGACCCAGTACTTC
cdr3_aa: CASSLHGTGQETQYF

clone_size: many
d_call: TRBD2
v_call: TRBV7-8
j_call: TRBJ2-1
cdr3_length: 18
cdr3_nt: TGTGCCAGCAGCTTACCAGTACGCAGGGGACTAGCGGGAGTTGAGCAGTTCTTC
cdr3_aa: CASSLPVRRGLAGVEQFF

clone_size: -
d_call: TRBD1
v_call: TRBV7-2
j_call: TRBJ1-2
cdr3_length: 14
cdr3_nt: TGTGCCAGCAGCGCGGGACAGGTGAACTATGGCTACACCTTC
cdr3_aa: CASSAGQVNYGYTF

clone_size: many
d_call: TRBD2
v_call: TRBV7-2
j_call: TRBJ2-7
cdr3_length: 16
cdr3_nt: TGTGCCAGCAATCCCCAAGCGGGAGGAGGGGCCTACGAGCAGTACTTC
cdr3_aa: CASNPQAGGGAYEQYF

clone_size: -
d_call: TRBD1
v_call: TRBV5-1
j_call: TRBJ2-2
cdr3_length: 15
cdr3_nt: TGCGCCAGCAGCCCAGGGACAGGGCGAACCGGGGAGCTGTTTTTT
cdr3_aa: CASSPGTGRTGELFF

clone_size: -
d_call: -
v_call: TRBV5-3
j_call: TRBJ1-1
cdr3_length: 15
cdr3_nt: TGTGCCAGCAGCTGGACCGGAGGGACGAACACTGAAGCTTTCTTT
cdr3_aa: CASSWTGGTNTEAFF

clone_size: few
d_call: -
v_call: TRBV2
j_call: TRBJ2-1
cdr3_length: 15
cdr3_nt: TGTGCCAGCAGTTCTCCCCCGGACGGCTTCGATGAGCAGTTCTTC
cdr3_aa: CASSSPPDGFDEQFF

clone_size: -
d_call: TRBD1
v_call: TRBV20-1
j_call: TRBJ1-2
cdr3_length: 13
cdr3_nt: TGCAGTGCGGCCGGACAGGGTATACATGGCTACACCTTC
cdr3_aa: CSAAGQGIHGYTF

clone_size: many
d_call: -
v_call: TRBV7-2
j_call: TRBJ2-2
cdr3_length: 14
cdr3_nt: TGTGCCAGCAGTTACAGGGTTAACACCGGGGAGCTGTTTTTT
cdr3_aa: CASSYRVNTGELFF

clone_size: -
d_call: -
v_call: TRBV28
j_call: TRBJ1-5
cdr3_length: 15
cdr3_nt: TGTGCCAGCAGAGACACCGGGAGGAGCAATCAGCCCCAGCATTTT
cdr3_aa: CASRDTGRSNQPQHF

clone_size: many
d_call: TRBD2
v_call: TRBV7-6
j_call: TRBJ2-1
cdr3_length: 17
cdr3_nt: TGTGCCAGCAGCTCGAGGACTAGCGGGAGGGCTAGGGATGAGCAGTTCTTC
cdr3_aa: CASSSRTSGRARDEQFF

clone_size: once
d_call: -
v_call: TRBV6-5
j_call: TRBJ1-2
cdr3_length: 15
cdr3_nt: TGTGCCAGCAGTTTGGGACGGCGAGCTAACTATGGCTACACCTTC
cdr3_aa: CASSLGRRANYGYTF

clone_size: -
d_call: -
v_call: TRBV12-5
j_call: TRBJ1-1
cdr3_length: 17
cdr3_nt: TGTGCTAGTGGTTTGGTGACGACCGACGGGAGAAACACTGAAGCTTTCTTT
cdr3_aa: CASGLVTTDGRNTEAFF

clone_size: -
d_call: TRBD1
v_call: TRBV29-1
j_call: TRBJ1-1
cdr3_length: 13
cdr3_nt: TGCAGCGTTGCGACAGGGCCGGGAACTGAAGCTTTCTTT
cdr3_aa: CSVATGPGTEAFF

clone_size: -
d_call: -
v_call: TRBV7-6
j_call: TRBJ1-1
cdr3_length: 14
cdr3_nt: TGTGCCAGCAGCCTCCAGCCGGAGAGCACTGAAGCTTTCTTT
cdr3_aa: CASSLQPESTEAFF

clone_size: few
d_call: TRBD1
v_call: TRBV11-3
j_call: TRBJ1-3
cdr3_length: 16
cdr3_nt: TGTGCCAGCAGCCATAATCCCGGGACAGCTGGAAACACCATATATTTT
cdr3_aa: CASSHNPGTAGNTIYF

clone_size: few
d_call: TRBD1
v_call: TRBV28
j_call: TRBJ2-3
cdr3_length: 14
cdr3_nt: TGTGCCAGCAGTGAGAGGGGGCAAGAAGATACGCAGTATTTT
cdr3_aa: CASSERGQEDTQYF

clone_size: many
d_call: TRBD1
v_call: TRBV7-8
j_call: TRBJ1-1
cdr3_length: 15
cdr3_nt: TGTGCCAGCAGCCCGATAGACAGGGAGAACACTGAAGCTTTCTTT
cdr3_aa: CASSPIDRENTEAFF

clone_size: few
d_call: -
v_call: TRBV9
j_call: TRBJ2-1
cdr3_length: 15
cdr3_nt: TGTGCCAGCAGCGTTGATGGGGCTTCCTACAATGAGCAGTTCTTC
cdr3_aa: CASSVDGASYNEQFF

clone_size: few
d_call: TRBD2
v_call: TRBV7-8
j_call: TRBJ2-5
cdr3_length: 15
cdr3_nt: TGTGCCAGCAGCTTATCCTCTAGCGGGAGAGAGACCCAGTACTTC
cdr3_aa: CASSLSSSGRETQYF

clone_size: -
d_call: -
v_call: TRBV12-3/TRBV12-4
j_call: TRBJ1-1
cdr3_length: 15
cdr3_nt: TGTGCCAGCATTCCGTTACAGGGCCTGAACACTGAAGCTTTCTTT
cdr3_aa: CASIPLQGLNTEAFF

clone_size: many
d_call: -
v_call: TRBV7-8
j_call: TRBJ2-6
cdr3_length: 16
cdr3_nt: TGTGCCAGCAGCTTAGGTTTGGGCGCTGGGGCCAACGTCCTGACTTTC
cdr3_aa: CASSLGLGAGANVLTF

clone_size: -
d_call: -
v_call: TRBV12-5
j_call: TRBJ2-3
cdr3_length: 12
cdr3_nt: TGTGCTAGTGGTTTGCCCCCAGATACGCAGTATTTT
cdr3_aa: CASGLPPDTQYF

clone_size: -
d_call: -
v_call: TRBV19
j_call: TRBJ2-7
cdr3_length: 14
cdr3_nt: TGTGCCAGTAGTCCAGGACTAACTACTTACGAGCAGTACTTC
cdr3_aa: CASSPGLTTYEQYF

clone_size: many
d_call: -
v_call: TRBV7-2
j_call: TRBJ1-4
cdr3_length: 15
cdr3_nt: TGTGCCAGCAGCTTAGCCCCAGGGTATAATGAAAAACTGTTTTTT
cdr3_aa: CASSLAPGYNEKLFF

clone_size: -
d_call: -
v_call: TRBV15
j_call: TRBJ2-7
cdr3_length: 13
cdr3_nt: TGTGCCACCAGCAGAGATCTGGGGATCGAGCAGTACTTC
cdr3_aa: CATSRDLGIEQYF

clone_size: few
d_call: TRBD1
v_call: TRBV7-9
j_call: TRBJ1-4
cdr3_length: 14
cdr3_nt: TGTGCCAGCAGCCCCGGGACAGGAATTCAAAAACTGTTTTTT
cdr3_aa: CASSPGTGIQKLFF